These 23 T cell receptor beta chains came from one sample sequenced in a study of T cell responses to AZD1222 COVID-19 vaccine. Profiled with immunoSEQ multiplex PCR; TCRdb holds only in-frame clones, not every one. The sample shows over 110,000 clones, 90% of them seen only once. Source: peripheral blood, taken 28 days after the second AZD1222 dose. Receptor source: an adult who received the AZD1222 COVID-19 vaccine.

V usage is TRBV3-1 (or the pseudogene TRBV3-2) and J usage is TRBJ2-5, with D tentatively TRBD2 (5 bases). Germline V CDR1 and CDR2: LGHDT, YNNKEL (reference sequence). The CDR3 spans 13 residues. V was cut by 1 base and J by 4 bases, with 7 bases left in between. CDR3 DNA: TGTGCCAGCAGCCAAGTTGGAGGAGAGACCCAGTACTTC. Amino acids: CASSQVGGETQYF.

V is TRBV7-3 and J is TRBJ2-1, with a possible D match to TRBD2 (6 bases). Trimming left V 2 bases short and J 6 bases short, with 8 bases between. This CDR3 is built from 13 residues. In germline, CDR1 is SGHTA, CDR2 FQGTGA. The chain's CDR3 is CASSLGGSNEQFF. CDR3 DNA sequence: TGTGCCAGCAGCTTAGGGGGGAGCAATGAGCAGTTCTTC.

The gene calls are TRBV7-2 and TRBJ2-3, with a possible D match to TRBD2 (6 bases). This CDR3 spans 17 amino acids. Trimming removed 2 bases from V and 7 bases from J, with 22 bases in between. Germline loops: CDR1 SGHTA, CDR2 FQGNSA. The CDR3 nucleotides are TGTGCCAGCAGCTTAAGCGCAGGGAAGGTCACTAGCAATACGCAGTATTTT. It encodes CASSLSAGKVTSNTQYF.

The chain joins TRBV10-2 to TRBJ2-3; no reliable D call. V lost 6 bases and J lost 2, with 3 bases in between. The germline gives CDR1 WSHSY, CDR2 SAAADI. The CDR3 runs 11 residues. This chain's CDR3 is CASRNTDTQYF. The CDR3 DNA is TGCGCCAGCAGAAACACAGATACGCAGTATTTT.

The rearrangement uses TRBV4-2 and TRBJ2-1; TRBD2 matches 11 bases. V lost 1 base and J lost 4; bases outside the gene matches: 6. Germline CDR1 reads LGHNA; CDR2 reads YNFKEQ. This CDR3 contains 17 residues. CDR3 DNA sequence: TGTGCCAGCAGCCAAGTGTTCTCTAGCGGGAGGTACAATGAGCAGTTCTTC. This translates into CASSQVFSSGRYNEQFF.

This chain joins TRBV29-1 and TRBJ2-2, with 7 nucleotides matching TRBD1. Germline values: CDR1 SQVTM, CDR2 ANQGSEA. This CDR3 has 11 residues. After removal of 7 bases from V and 5 bases from J, the junction contained 1 base not matched to a gene. The CDR3 nucleotides read TGCAGCGCGACAGGGACCGGGGAGCTGTTTTTT. Its protein is CSATGTGELFF.

The rearrangement uses TRBV28 and TRBJ2-1; no clear D. The germline V gene has CDR1 MDHEN and CDR2 SYDVKM. Trimming stripped 7 bases from V and 8 bases from J, with 15 bases between. This CDR3 contains 13 residues. Here the CDR3 reads CASTSGGEHEQFF. The CDR3 DNA follows: TGTGCCAGCACCTCGGGTGGTGAGCATGAGCAGTTCTTC. Complete variable domain (other parts from reference TRBV28 and TRBJ2-1): DVKVTQSSRYLVKRTGEKVFLECVQDMDHENMFWYRQDPGLGLRLIYFSYDVKMKEKGDIPEGYSVSREKKERFSLILESASTNQTSMYLCASTSGGEHEQFFGPGTRLTVL.

The chain uses TRBV4-3 and TRBJ2-3; 7 nucleotides agree with TRBD2. CDR3 length: 15 amino acids. Trimming at V came to 0 bases and at J to 4 bases, leaving 4 bases not matched to a gene. CDR1 and CDR2 from the germline V gene are LGHNA and YSLEER. CDR3 nucleotides: TGCGCCAGCAGCCAAGAATTTGCGGGGGCAGATACGCAGTATTTT. Translated: CASSQEFAGADTQYF.

The V gene is TRBV27, the J gene TRBJ2-1, with D hard to call. Germline values: CDR1 MNHEY, CDR2 SMNVEV (reference sequence). The CDR3 is 13 amino acids. V dropped 9 bases and J dropped 6 bases, with 15 bases sitting between them. CDR3 coding DNA: TGTGCCAGTGGGGATTCCTTTTTCAATGAGCAGTTCTTC. Translated, it gives CASGDSFFNEQFF.

The chain links TRBV7-9 to TRBJ2-5, with D tentatively TRBD1 or TRBD2 (6 bases each). In germline, CDR1 is SEHNR, CDR2 FQNEAQ (reference sequence). The CDR3 totals 14 residues. V dropped 3 bases and J dropped 4 bases, with 12 bases sitting between them. The CDR3 sequence: CASSLEGGVETQYF. CDR3 nucleotide sequence: TGTGCCAGCAGCTTGGAGGGGGGCGTAGAGACCCAGTACTTC.

The chain employs TRBV2 and TRBJ2-2; D is possibly TRBD1 (6 bases). The CDR3 has 15 residues. Trimming left V 6 bases short and J 5 bases short, with 16 bases between. In germline, CDR1 is SNHLY, CDR2 FYNNEI. CDR3 sequence (DNA): TGTGCCAGCAGAAAGACAGTTACAGGGACCGGGGAGCTGTTTTTT. Translation gives CASRKTVTGTGELFF.

This chain uses TRBV6-6 with TRBJ2-1; 8 bases align to TRBD2. Germline-derived CDR1 and CDR2 are MNHNY and SVGAGI (reference sequence). The CDR3 is 13 residues long. Unmatched junction bases numbered 3, after V lost 6 bases and J lost 5 bases. CDR3 sequence (DNA): TGTGCCAGCAGCGGGGGGGGGAACAATGAGCAGTTCTTC. Translating gives CASSGGGNNEQFF.

The chain recombines TRBV12-3 or TRBV12-4 with TRBJ1-1, with D unresolved. The CDR3 contains 12 residues. Between the trimmed V and J ends, which lost 6 bases and 5 bases, there was a span of 10 bases. The CDR3 spells CASSPPGTEAFF. DNA of the CDR3: TGTGCCAGCAGCCCTCCCGGAACTGAAGCTTTCTTT.

The genes are TRBV10-3 and TRBJ1-1; D is unresolved. CDR1 and CDR2 (germline): ENHRY, SYGVKD. This CDR3 region has 11 residues. Trimming took off 0 bases at V and 8 bases at J, with 4 bases between the two ends. The CDR3 coding sequence is TGTGCCATCAGTGAGTCGAGGGAAGCTTTCTTT. Its translation is CAISESREAFF.

The rearrangement uses TRBV28 and TRBJ1-6, with TRBD1 matching 8 bases. V lost 4 bases to trimming and J lost 10 bases; unmatched junction nucleotides: 12. CDR1 is MDHEN and CDR2 is SYDVKM in the germline V gene. The CDR3 covers 16 residues. The CDR3 region has the DNA TGTGCCAGCAGTTGGGCATACAGGGGGATGAAATCACCCCTCCACTTT. Protein: CASSWAYRGMKSPLHF.

This chain connects TRBV19 to TRBJ1-5; D not resolved. This CDR3 region has 15 residues. CDR1 and CDR2 from the germline V gene are LNHDA and SQIVND (reference sequence). V was clipped by 4 bases and J by 2 bases, with 12 bases between them. In nucleotides, the CDR3 is TGTGCCAGTAGTAAAGGCAGTGGGGGCAATCAGCCCCAGCATTTT. Encoded protein: CASSKGSGGNQPQHF. Full variable domain (rest looked up from reference TRBV19 and TRBJ1-5): DGGITQSPKYLFRKEGQNVTLSCEQNLNHDAMYWYRQDPGQGLRLIYYSQIVNDFQKGDIAEGYSVSREKKESFPLTVTSAQKNPTAFYLCASSKGSGGNQPQHFGDGTRLSIL.

The chain recombines TRBV27 with TRBJ2-7; 10 bases agree with TRBD1. The CDR3 consists of 15 residues. Germline-derived CDR1 and CDR2 are MNHEY and SMNVEV (reference sequence). The ends lost 6 bases at V and 0 bases at J; junction bases unmatched: 5. The CDR3: CASRTRDRGSYEQYF. CDR3 in DNA: TGTGCCAGCAGGACCCGGGACAGGGGCTCCTACGAGCAGTACTTC.

This chain connects TRBV30 to TRBJ2-2; TRBD2 agrees at 8 bases. V lost 4 bases and J lost 6; bases outside the gene matches: 4. This CDR3 is built from 13 residues. Germline CDR1 is GTSNPN and CDR2 is SVGIG (reference sequence). DNA for the CDR3: TGTGCCTGGATGGCGGGGGGCCCCGGGGAGCTGTTTTTT. Translation gives CAWMAGGPGELFF.

Written as DNA, the CDR3 is TGCAGCGTTGAAGAGGGTTCGTACACTGAAGCTTTCTTT. This translates into CSVEEGSYTEAFF. The V gene is TRBV29-1, the J gene TRBJ1-1; no clear D. With 0 bases removed from V and 3 bases from J, the gap between germline ends came to 8 bases. Germline V CDR1 and CDR2: SQVTM, ANQGSEA. CDR3 size: 13 residues. The complete variable domain, with remaining parts taken from reference TRBV29-1 and TRBJ1-1, reads SAVISQKPSRDICQRGTSLTIQCQVDSQVTMMFWYRQQPGQSLTLIATANQGSEATYESGFVIDKFPISRPNLTFSTLTVSNMSPEDSSIYLCSVEEGSYTEAFFGQGTRLTVV.

The gene calls are TRBV30 and TRBJ1-6, with 8 bases that match TRBD1. CDR1 is GTSNPN, CDR2 SVGIG, per germline (reference sequence). The CDR3 sequence is 14 residues long. V trimming: 1 base; J trimming: 9 bases; junction bases outside the gene matches: 5. CDR3 region: CAWSGQGAGSPLHF. CDR3 nucleotide sequence: TGTGCCTGGAGTGGGCAGGGGGCAGGTTCACCCCTCCACTTT.

This chain joins TRBV6-1 and TRBJ1-5; 9 positions agree with TRBD1. The CDR3 is 16 amino acids. With 4 bases clipped from V and 1 base from J, the junction kept 5 bases outside the gene matches. Germline V gene sequence: CDR1 MNHNS, CDR2 SASEGT. The CDR3 DNA reads TGTGCCAGCAGTGGGGGACAGGGCGGCAGCAATCAGCCCCAGCATTTT. Amino acids: CASSGGQGGSNQPQHF.

The V gene is TRBV7-2, the J gene TRBJ2-4; D may be TRBD2 (5 bases). Trimming took 0 bases from V and 8 from J, leaving 8 bases between them. Germline V lookup: CDR1 SGHTA, CDR2 FQGNSA. This CDR3 spans 13 amino acids. CDR3 sequence (DNA): TGTGCCAGCAGCTTAGCTCGGGATGACATTCAGTACTTC. It yields the protein CASSLARDDIQYF. Using reference TRBV7-2 and TRBJ2-4 for the parts outside the CDR3, the full variable domain is GAGVSQSPSNKVTEKGKDVELRCDPISGHTALYWYRQSLGQGLEFLIYFQGNSAPDKSGLPSDRFSAERTGGSVSTLTIQRTQQEDSAVYLCASSLARDDIQYFGAGTRLSVL.

This rearrangement joins TRBV12-3 or TRBV12-4 to TRBJ1-2; D gene uncertain. V was clipped by 3 bases and J by 3 bases, with 8 bases between them. The CDR3 consists of 13 residues. As DNA, the CDR3 is TGTGCCAGCAGTTTGACCCGGGACTATGGCTACACCTTC. Protein product: CASSLTRDYGYTF.